This T cell receptor (beta chain) was recorded in a study of radiation and T cells in renal cell carcinoma. Findings and caveats of the study: In blood, top tumor clones expanded by 2 weeks, shrinking by 4.

A remark on this clone: The antigen remains unidentified.

Time point noted: baseline pretreatment blood. Treatment given: 15 Gy SBRT to primary tumor, nephrectomy 4 weeks later. From germline, CDR1 is SGHTA and CDR2 FQGTGA. This CDR3 comprises 16 residues. V lost 5 bases to trimming and J lost 6 bases; unmatched junction nucleotides: 12. Repertoires were generated with immunoSEQ multiplex PCR, while TCRdb's copy carries only in-frame clones and drops some. This repertoire shows approximately 51,000 clones, around 83% found once; its top ten account for about 31%. This clonotype was obtained from a woman in her sixties or seventies with renal cell carcinoma. The J gene is TRBJ2-1, the V gene TRBV7-3, with TRBD2 matching over 8 bases. Here the sequenced sample was blood, taken from a patient whose treatment included radiotherapy and nephrectomy. This CDR3 reads CASSPSAGGATNEQFF. Here the CDR3 DNA reads TGTGCCAGCAGCCCCAGCGCGGGGGGCGCCACCAATGAGCAGTTCTTC.